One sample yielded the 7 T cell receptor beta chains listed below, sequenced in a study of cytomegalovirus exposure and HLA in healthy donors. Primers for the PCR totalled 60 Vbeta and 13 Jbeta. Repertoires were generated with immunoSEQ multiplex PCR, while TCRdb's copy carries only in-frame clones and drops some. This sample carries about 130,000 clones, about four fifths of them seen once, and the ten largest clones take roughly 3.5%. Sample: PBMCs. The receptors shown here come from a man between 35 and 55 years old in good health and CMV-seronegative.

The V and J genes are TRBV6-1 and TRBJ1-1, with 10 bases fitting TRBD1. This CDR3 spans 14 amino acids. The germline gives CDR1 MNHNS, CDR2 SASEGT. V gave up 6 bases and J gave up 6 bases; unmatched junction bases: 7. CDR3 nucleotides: TGTGCCAGCAGGGCCCCTGGACAGGGGGCTGAAGCTTTCTTT. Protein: CASRAPGQGAEAFF.

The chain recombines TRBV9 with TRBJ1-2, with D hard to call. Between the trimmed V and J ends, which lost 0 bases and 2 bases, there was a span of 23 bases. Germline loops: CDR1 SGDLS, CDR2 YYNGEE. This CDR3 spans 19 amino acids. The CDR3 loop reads CASSVGYDASGRYNYGYTF. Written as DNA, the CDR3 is TGTGCCAGCAGCGTAGGGTATGACGCCAGCGGACGGTACAACTATGGCTACACCTTC.

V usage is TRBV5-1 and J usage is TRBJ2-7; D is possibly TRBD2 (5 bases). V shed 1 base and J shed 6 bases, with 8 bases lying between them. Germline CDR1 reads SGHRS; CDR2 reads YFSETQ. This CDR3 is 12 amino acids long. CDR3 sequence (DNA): TGCGCCAGCAGCTTGATTGGAGGCGAGCAGTACTTC. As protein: CASSLIGGEQYF.

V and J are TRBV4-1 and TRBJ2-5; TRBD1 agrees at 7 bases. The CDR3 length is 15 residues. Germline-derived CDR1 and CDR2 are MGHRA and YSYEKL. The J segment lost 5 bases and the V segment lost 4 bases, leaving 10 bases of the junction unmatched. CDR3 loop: CASSREGQLSETQYF. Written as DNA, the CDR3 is TGCGCCAGCAGCCGCGAGGGACAGCTATCGGAGACCCAGTACTTC.

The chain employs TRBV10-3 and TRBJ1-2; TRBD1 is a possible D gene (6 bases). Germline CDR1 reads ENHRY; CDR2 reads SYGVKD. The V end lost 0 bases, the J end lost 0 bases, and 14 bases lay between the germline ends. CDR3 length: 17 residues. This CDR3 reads CAISESFGQRTNYGYTF. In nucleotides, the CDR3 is TGTGCCATCAGTGAGTCATTTGGACAGCGGACTAACTATGGCTACACCTTC.

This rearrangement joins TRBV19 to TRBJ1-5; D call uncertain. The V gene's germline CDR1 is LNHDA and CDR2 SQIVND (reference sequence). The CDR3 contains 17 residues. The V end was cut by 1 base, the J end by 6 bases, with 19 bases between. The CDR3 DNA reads TGTGCCAGTAGTATAGGTCGCGCCGCGTCGCGAACTCAGCCCCAGCATTTT. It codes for CASSIGRAASRTQPQHF.

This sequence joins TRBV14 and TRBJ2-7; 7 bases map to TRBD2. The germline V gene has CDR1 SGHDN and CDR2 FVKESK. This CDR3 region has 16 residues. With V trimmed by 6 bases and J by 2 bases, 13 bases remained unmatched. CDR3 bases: TGTGCCAGCAGTGGGAGGGGACTGATCGGGGCCTACGAGCAGTACTTC. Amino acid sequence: CASSGRGLIGAYEQYF. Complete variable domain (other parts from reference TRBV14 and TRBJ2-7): EAGVTQFPSHSVIEKGQTVTLRCDPISGHDNLYWYRRVMGKEIKFLLHFVKESKQDESGMPNNRFLAERTGGTYSTLKVQPAELEDSGVYFCASSGRGLIGAYEQYFGPGTRLTVT.